The T cell receptor (beta chain) under discussion was sequenced for a study of Tregs in tolerant kidney transplant recipients. Recipients received nonmyeloablative bone marrow transplants from related graft donors, with transient mixed chimerism. Germline values: CDR1 SQVTM, CDR2 ANQGSEA. This CDR3 region has 13 residues. Sequenced by immunoSEQ multiplex PCR; TCRdb stores in-frame clones only, minus some. This sample's table reports approximately 24,000 clones. Notes on this clone: Its antigen remains unknown. The CDR3 goes on 3 residues after the read ends, and that part is filled in from the germline J gene.

Whole-study findings and limits: The most relevant donor-specific Treg TCRbeta repertoire apparently came from expansion with activated donor B cells.

The rearrangement links TRBV29-1 to TRBJ1-2; D might be TRBD1 (5 bases). The sequenced sample was CD4+ T cells from blood (PBMCs), obtained 6 months after the transplant. The clonotype was recovered from a human patient who received a combined kidney and bone marrow transplant. These T cells may partly come from the graft donor. The CDR3 protein is CSVALQGVSGYTF. Incomplete CDR3 DNA: TGCAGCGTGGCCCTCCAGGGAGTCTCGGGC.